The clone carrying this T cell receptor (beta chain) came up a few times. As yet, its antigen is unknown. TCRdb ran MiXCR on the multiplex PCR reads and lists one entry per CDR3 protein. The table has about 66,000 distinct CDR3 sequences, 43% seen once. The data were taken from a study of breast tumors, draining lymph nodes, adjacent tissues. Regarding the study as a whole: Data only fit, rather than demonstrated, lymph node origin of most tumor T cells. Luminal-like breast cancer showed significantly greater tumor-nontumor repertoire similarity than basal-like breast cancer did.

This sequence was found in a female donor with breast cancer. Some clones in this sample may be carry-over from other donors' samples. Sequencing was done on a sample of breast tumor tissue.

DNA for the CDR3: TGCAGTGCTAGAGTTCCAGGGGGGAACACTGAAGCTTTCTTT. Encoded protein: CSARVPGGNTEAFF. V is TRBV20-1 and J is TRBJ1-1, with 7 bases fitting TRBD1. The CDR3 has 14 amino acids. V gave up 1 base and J gave up 1 base; unmatched junction bases: 3. The germline V gene encodes CDR1 DFQATT and CDR2 SNEGSKA (reference sequence).